The clone carrying this T cell receptor (beta chain) was detected once. V lost 11 bases, J lost 0 bases, and 6 bases stayed unmatched. The CDR3 is 13 amino acids. Germline CDR1 reads ENHRY; CDR2 reads SYGVKD. The data were taken from a study of blood T cell repertoires in COVID-19. Study information: The study drew acute and convalescent COVID-19 samples from the United States, Italy and Spain. PBMCs, B-cell-depleted T cells, or T cells provided the cDNA or gDNA that made up the material.

Original analysis: It was from reference gene primer amplification that nucleated cell counts were estimated. Generated by immunoSEQ multiplex PCR, the TCRdb table keeps only in-frame clones and is missing some. V and J calls plus clone size are reproduced from that table; the DNA served to infer D and trimming. The sample has around 110,000 clones; about four fifths are singletons. The gene calls are TRBV10-3 and TRBJ2-7; 8 bases map to TRBD2. The TCR sequence derives from a man in his 70s with acute or convalescent COVID-19. Sequenced material: peripheral blood. CDR3 sequence (DNA): TGTGCCGTTAGCGGGGCTAACTCCTACGAGCAGTACTTC. Translated, it gives CAVSGANSYEQYF.